This T cell receptor (beta chain) was sequenced in a study of T cell responses to AZD1222 COVID-19 vaccine. The V and J ends lost 6 bases and 7 bases respectively, with 20 bases between them. The germline V gene has CDR1 SGHAT and CDR2 FQNNGV. There are 15 residues in the CDR3. This clone showed up just once. Sequencing used immunoSEQ multiplex PCR; TCRdb keeps in-frame clones, though not all of them. The table records some 140,000 clones, 75% to 95% of them present only once. The chain links TRBV11-2 to TRBJ2-3; D may be TRBD2 (6 bases). This receptor was obtained from an adult in good health. Sequences were derived from peripheral blood, sampled on day 0 of AZD1222 vaccination. The CDR3 bases are TGTGCCAGCAGGAGTCGGGGGACCCTCCGAAATACGCAGTATTTT. This gives the protein CASRSRGTLRNTQYF.